This T cell receptor beta chain derives from a study of early T cells in non-severe SARS-CoV-2 infection. Losses at the gene ends were 5 bases for V and 2 bases for J; bases not matched to a gene: 11. CDR3 size: 16 residues. The V gene's germline CDR1 is SNHLY and CDR2 FYNNEI. This clonotype was observed at least ten times. Its antigen is unknown. Attachment of unique molecular identifiers was made to individual cDNA molecules. TCRdb reprocessed the 5' RACE reads via MiXCR and lists one record per CDR3 protein. This sample carries 70,000 to 85,000 distinct CDR3 sequences, over 9% of them seen once, and the ten largest clones take 3% to 5%. Study-level findings and limits: VDJdb matching, biased toward anti-spike CD8 responses, missed private and CD4 specificities.

The sequence derives from an adult who was a healthcare worker with PCR-confirmed SARS-CoV-2 infection or an uninfected control (not recorded which). Sequencing was done on a sample of whole blood. The chain is built from TRBV2 and TRBJ1-2, with 7 bases matching TRBD1. The DNA for the CDR3 is TGTGCCAGCAGTCCCCCCACCGGGACAGTGAACTATGGCTACACCTTC. Translating gives CASSPPTGTVNYGYTF.